This T cell receptor beta chain was captured in a study of PD-1 blockade in mismatch repair-deficient tumors. Sequencing was performed with immunoSEQ multiplex PCR; in TCRdb, only in-frame clones are kept and a portion is missing. Of fewer than 100,000 clones in the sample, roughly 80% are singletons; the top ten hold 2.6%. Mismatch repair deficiency was confirmed in all patients, by PCR or immunohistochemistry. The TCR-sequenced patients were three responders to pembrolizumab. V lost 7 bases and J lost 9; bases outside the gene matches: 7. The CDR3 loop spans 14 amino acids. Germline V gene data show CDR1 as SQVTM and CDR2 as ANQGSEA.

The receptor was derived from an adult with mismatch repair-deficient cancer. The sequenced sample was peripheral blood, obtained 12 weeks after starting pembrolizumab. V is TRBV29-1 and J is TRBJ2-1; 15 nucleotides align to TRBD2. The CDR3: CSGRTSGREGEQFF. CDR3 sequence (DNA): TGCAGCGGCCGGACTAGCGGGAGGGAAGGTGAGCAGTTCTTC.